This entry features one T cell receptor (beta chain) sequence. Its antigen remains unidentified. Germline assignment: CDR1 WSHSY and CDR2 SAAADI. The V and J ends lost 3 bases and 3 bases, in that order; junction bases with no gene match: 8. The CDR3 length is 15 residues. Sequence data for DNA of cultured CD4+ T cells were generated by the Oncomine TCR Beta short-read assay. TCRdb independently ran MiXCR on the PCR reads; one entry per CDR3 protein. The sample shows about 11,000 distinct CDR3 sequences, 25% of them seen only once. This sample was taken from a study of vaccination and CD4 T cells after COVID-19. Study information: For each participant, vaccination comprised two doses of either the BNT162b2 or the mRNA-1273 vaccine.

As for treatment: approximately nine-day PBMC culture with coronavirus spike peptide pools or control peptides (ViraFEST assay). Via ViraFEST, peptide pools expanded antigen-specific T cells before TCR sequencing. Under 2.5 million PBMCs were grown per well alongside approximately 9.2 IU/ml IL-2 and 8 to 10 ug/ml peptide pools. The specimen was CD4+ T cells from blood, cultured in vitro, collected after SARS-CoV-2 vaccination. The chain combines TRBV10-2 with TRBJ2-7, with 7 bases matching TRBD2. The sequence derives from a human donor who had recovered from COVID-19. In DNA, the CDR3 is TGCGCCAGCAGTGACCCGGCTAGCGGAAACTACGAGCAGTACTTC. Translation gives CASSDPASGNYEQYF.